The 28 T cell receptor beta chains below were found in one sample sequenced in a study of tumor and adjacent non-tumor tissue in lung cancer. RNA was extracted from bulk tissue without any cell sorting. The library came from three nested PCR rounds adapted from ARM-PCR protocols. One entry per CDR3 protein results from TCRdb running MiXCR on the multiplex PCR reads. The sample consists of about 82,000 distinct CDR3 sequences, 60% to 85% of them appearing once. The sequenced sample consisted of lung tumor tissue. These receptors were collected from a woman aged 45-59 years with non-small cell lung cancer.

The chain couples TRBV6-1 to TRBJ1-5; D uncertain. Germline V gene data show CDR1 as MNHNS and CDR2 as SASEGT. The V end was cut by 9 bases, the J end by 5 bases, with 20 bases between. CDR3 length: 15 amino acids. In nucleotides, the CDR3 is TGTGCCAGTAGCCCTTGGGCGGACGGTTATCAGCCCCAGCATTTT. Protein product: CASSPWADGYQPQHF.

This clonotype appeared a single time. This CDR3 is missing its conserved last phenylalanine or tryptophan, likely due to a read error. It is unclear where the CDR3 begins or ends on the DNA, so no DNA is shown, and the CDR3 is as TCRdb lists it. This rearrangement joins TRBV28 to TRBJ1-2; the D call TRBD1 from the table was never checked on the DNA. CDR1 is MDHEN and CDR2 is SYDVKM in the germline V gene. The CDR3 comprises 15 residues, both ends counted. The CDR3 reads CASSLMGAWNYGYTS.

CDR3 protein: CAGIQDLTSNQPQHF. The CDR3 DNA follows: TGTGCCGGTATCCAAGACCTCACTAGCAATCAGCCCCAGCATTTT. The rearrangement uses TRBV4-2 and TRBJ1-5; no reliable D call. The V end was cut by 11 bases, the J end by 0 bases, with 17 bases between. Per the germline V gene, CDR1 is LGHNA and CDR2 is YNFKEQ. The CDR3 sequence is 15 residues long.

With regard to this clonotype: An end of the junction does not agree with germline; a read error may underlie this. The chain carries TRBV29-1 and TRBJ2-2; the match to TRBD2 covers 7 bases. The CDR3 totals 14 residues. Looked up from germline, CDR1 is SQVTM and CDR2 is ANQGSEA. CDR3 sequence reads: CSVVAGSNTGELFF. The CDR3 DNA reads as TGCAGCGTCGTAGCGGGTTCGAATACCGGGGAGCTGTTTTTT.

The chain recombines TRBV5-1 with TRBJ2-2; D may be TRBD1 (6 bases). The CDR3 runs to 14 residues. CDR1 and CDR2 from the germline V gene are SGHRS and YFSETQ. Trimming stripped 3 bases from V and 7 bases from J, with 13 bases between. The CDR3 bases are TGCGCCAGCAGCTCAGGGGTGCAAGGCGGGGAGCTGTTTTTT. The encoded protein is CASSSGVQGGELFF.

This clonotype was recorded only once. One junction end does not reproduce the germline sequence, and a read error may be involved. The chain joins TRBV5-4 to TRBJ2-3; 7 bases agree with TRBD1. This CDR3 is 15 amino acids long. In germline, CDR1 is SGHNT, CDR2 YYREEE (reference sequence). The DNA of the CDR3 is TGTGCTAGCAGCGTAGCGACAGGGTCGCACGATACGCAGTATTTT. Translating it yields CASSVATGSHDTQYF.

The chain is built from TRBV11-2 and TRBJ2-7; 9 bases agree with TRBD1. The germline CDR1 and CDR2 sequences are SGHAT and FQNNGV. The CDR3 covers 15 residues. V was pared by 5 bases and J by 4 bases, with 9 bases of the junction left unmatched. The CDR3 region is CASSTGTGCTYEQYF. The CDR3 coding sequence is TGTGCCAGCAGCACTGGGACAGGGTGCACATACGAGCAGTACTTC.

Notes on this clonotype: At one end the junction does not follow the germline gene, possibly because of a read error. This chain joins TRBV6-1 and TRBJ2-7; TRBD1 agrees at 8 bases. The CDR3 is 14 residues long. The germline V gene encodes CDR1 MNHNS and CDR2 SASEGT. CDR3: CASSVGQDTLEQYF. The CDR3 coding sequence is TGTGCCAGCAGTGTGGGACAGGATACACTCGAGCAATACTTC.

Comment on this clonotype: This clone may be a read error of a much larger clone one base away. The J gene is TRBJ1-2, the V gene TRBV5-1; D ambiguous. The CDR3 covers 14 residues. Germline V gene lookup returns CDR1 SGHRS and CDR2 YFSETQ. V was trimmed by 4 bases and J by 2 bases, leaving 12 bases between them. The CDR3 reads CASSLREVNYGYTF. The CDR3 DNA reads as TGCGCCAGCAGCCTGAGAGAAGTAAACTATGGCTACACCTTC. The full variable domain, its missing parts supplied by reference TRBV5-1 and TRBJ1-2, is KAGVTQTPRYLIKTRGQQVTLSCSPISGHRSVSWYQQTPGQGLQFLFEYFSETQRNKGNFPGRFSGRQFSNSRSEMNVSTLELGDSALYLCASSLREVNYGYTFGSGTRLTVV.

As to this clonotype: Mismatch with germline at one junction end may stem from a read error. The V call is TRBV11-2, the J call TRBJ1-2; TRBD1 matches at 10 bases. The CDR3 is made up of 13 amino acids. Per germline, CDR1 SGHAT and CDR2 FQNNGV. CDR3 amino acids: CARSLDRGRGYTF. In DNA, the CDR3 is TGTGCCAGAAGCTTAGACAGGGGGCGTGGCTACACCTTC.

With respect to this clonotype: Lacking the conserved final phenylalanine or tryptophan, this CDR3 likely reflects a read error. The DNA is omitted, as the CDR3 cannot be located on it reliably, and the CDR3 follows TCRdb's listing. The CDR3 is CASSGIQETQYL. The chain has TRBV28 and TRBJ2-5. The length of the CDR3 is 12 amino acids, counting both ends. Looked up from germline, CDR1 is MDHEN and CDR2 is SYDVKM.

This clonotype has only one observation. Sequence at one end of the junction differs from germline and may be a read error. This chain uses TRBV6-2 or TRBV6-3 with TRBJ2-5, with D unclear. The V gene's germline CDR1 is MNHEY and CDR2 SVGEGT. The CDR3 covers 15 residues. In nucleotides, the CDR3 is TGTGACAGCAGATACTCATTTGCCAAACAAGAGACCCAGTACTTC. Its protein is CDSRYSFAKQETQYF.

A remark on this clonotype: One end of the junction fails to match germline, which may point to a read error. The V gene is TRBV6-6, the J gene TRBJ1-5; D possibly corresponds to TRBD1 (5 bases). Germline V gene data show CDR1 as MNHNY and CDR2 as SVGAGI (reference sequence). The CDR3 runs 13 residues. The CDR3 reads CANSYGGAQPQHF. The CDR3, as DNA: TGTGCCAACAGTTACGGGGGAGCCCAGCCCCAGCATTTT.

At least ten counts were recorded for this clonotype. J is TRBJ2-5 and V is TRBV11-2, with TRBD1 matching 7 bases. The CDR3 totals 14 residues. J gave up 4 bases and V 2 bases, and 4 bases lay outside the gene matches. From germline, CDR1 is SGHAT and CDR2 FQNNGV. CDR3 loop: CASSLSGGTETQYF. The CDR3 DNA sequence: TGTGCCAGCAGCTTATCAGGGGGAACAGAGACCCAGTACTTC.

Comment on this clonotype: The junction departs from the called germline gene at one end, perhaps through a read error. The chain combines TRBV6-5 with TRBJ1-1; 9 positions agree with TRBD1. This CDR3 contains 15 residues. The germline CDR1 and CDR2 sequences are MNHEY and SVGAGI. CDR3 DNA sequence: TGTGCCTGCAGTTACTCAGGGACAGGGAGGACTGAAACTTTCTTT. Translated: CACSYSGTGRTETFF.

To note about this clonotype: Just one base apart from a much larger clone, this may be a read error. This chain links TRBV19 with TRBJ2-7; no definite D call. CDR1 is LNHDA and CDR2 is SQIVND in the germline V gene (reference sequence). This CDR3 has 15 amino acids. The CDR3 loop reads CASSTPSSSSYVQYF. The DNA for the CDR3 is TGTGCCAGTAGCACCCCGAGCAGCAGCTCCTACGTGCAGTACTTC.

This clonotype was detected only a few times. The chain combines TRBV9 with TRBJ2-1, with TRBD2 matching 9 bases. In germline, CDR1 is SGDLS, CDR2 YYNGEE. The CDR3 is 15 amino acids. V was clipped by 6 bases and J by 4 bases; unmatched bases: 8. The CDR3 nucleotides are TGTGCCAGCAACCTTGGCGGGAGGGGATACAATGAGCAGTTCTTC. This translates into CASNLGGRGYNEQFF. The variable domain in full, with the rest retrieved from reference TRBV9 and TRBJ2-1, is DSGVTQTPKHLITATGQRVTLRCSPRSGDLSVYWYQQSLDQGLQFLIQYYNGEERAKGNILERFSAQQFPDLHSELNLSSLELGDSALYFCASNLGGRGYNEQFFGPGTRLTVL.

Comments on this clonotype: Compared with germline, one end of the junction differs, possibly owing to a read error. The V and J genes are TRBV6-6 and TRBJ1-1; the D gene is possibly TRBD1 (6 bases). The germline gives CDR1 MNHNY, CDR2 SVGAGI (reference sequence). This CDR3 is built from 15 residues. CDR3 loop: CASSSPTGGNTEALF. DNA of the CDR3: TGTGCCAGCAGTTCCCCGACAGGAGGTAACACTGAAGCTCTCTTT.

This clonotype was seen just once. A read error is likely, as this CDR3 ends without the conserved phenylalanine or tryptophan. V is TRBV10-3 and J is TRBJ2-4; tentatively, D is TRBD1 or TRBD2 (5 bases each). In germline, CDR1 is ENHRY, CDR2 SYGVKD. The ends were cut back, 8 bases at V and 9 bases at J, with 17 bases in the middle. The CDR3 covers 13 residues. The CDR3, as DNA: TGTGCCATCGGTGTTGGGGGAGAGGGCATTCAGTACCTC. It codes for CAIGVGGEGIQYL.

Comment on this clonotype: Germline is not matched at one junction end, which may reflect a read error. V usage is TRBV12-3 or TRBV12-4 and J usage is TRBJ2-2; the match to TRBD2 covers 9 bases. The CDR3 has 17 residues. The CDR3 DNA follows: TGTGCCAGCGGTCTCCCGGGACTAGCCCCCGGGACCGGAGAGCCGTTTTTT. Amino acid sequence: CASGLPGLAPGTGEPFF.

This clonotype was detected a few times. Being one base from a much bigger clone, this may be a read error. This rearrangement joins TRBV30 to TRBJ2-1, with TRBD2 matching 7 bases. CDR3 length: 12 amino acids. Germline V gene sequence: CDR1 GTSNPN, CDR2 SVGIG (reference sequence). Here the CDR3 DNA reads TGTGTCTGGACGACTAGCTTCAATGAGCAGTTCTTC. This translates into CVWTTSFNEQFF.

This clonotype appeared once. The junction differs from germline at one of its ends, possibly a read error. The chain links TRBV6-5 to TRBJ2-1; tentatively, D is TRBD1 (6 bases). The germline V gene has CDR1 MNHEY and CDR2 SVGAGI. The CDR3 loop spans 15 amino acids. The CDR3 region has the DNA TGCGTCAGCAGTTACGGGACAAACTCCTACAATGAGCAGTTCTTC. Translation gives CVSSYGTNSYNEQFF.

Concerning this clonotype: One end of the junction varies from germline; a read error may be responsible. The chain employs TRBV20-1 and TRBJ1-6; D is ambiguous. CDR1 and CDR2 (germline): DFQATT, SNEGSKA (reference sequence). CDR3 length: 17 amino acids. CDR3: CSASIKGLGRVSSPLRF. As DNA, the CDR3 is TGCAGTGCTAGTATAAAAGGATTGGGCAGAGTCAGCTCACCCCTCCGCTTT.

The chain carries TRBV6-5 and TRBJ1-2; possibly TRBD1 for D (5 bases). Germline values: CDR1 MNHEY, CDR2 SVGAGI. V was cut by 2 bases and J by 2 bases, with 12 bases left in between. This CDR3 is built from 15 residues. Here the CDR3 DNA reads TGTGCCAGCAGTTACGCGGAGACAGTCAACTATGGCTACACCTTC. Translation: CASSYAETVNYGYTF.

About this clonotype: One junction end does not reproduce the germline sequence, and a read error may be involved. This chain connects TRBV4-2 to TRBJ1-5, with unresolved D. The CDR3 is made up of 15 amino acids. The V gene's germline CDR1 is LGHNA and CDR2 YNFKEQ. CDR3 DNA sequence: TGCACCAGCAGCCAAGACCTCACTAGCAATCAACCCCAGCATTTT. This sequence encodes CTSSQDLTSNQPQHF.

A word on this clonotype: Sequence at one end of the junction differs from germline and may be a read error. The chain joins TRBV6-5 to TRBJ1-2; perhaps TRBD1 as D (6 bases). Per the germline V gene, CDR1 is MNHEY and CDR2 is SVGAGI. CDR3 length: 12 amino acids. This CDR3 reads CASRPRTAGCTF. The CDR3 nucleotides are TGTGCCAGCAGACCACGGACAGCTGGCTGCACCTTC.

Turning to this clonotype: An end of the junction does not agree with germline; a read error may underlie this. CDR3 sequence: CSVEGTTTALDAEASF. Written as DNA, the CDR3 is TGCAGCGTTGAAGGGACCACGACCGCTCTAGACGCTGAAGCTTCCTTT. The chain has TRBV29-1 and TRBJ1-1; D unresolved. CDR1 is SQVTM, CDR2 ANQGSEA, per germline. This CDR3 is 16 amino acids long.

Remarks on this clonotype: Likely a read error: the CDR3 ends without its conserved phenylalanine or tryptophan. The chain combines TRBV29-1 with TRBJ2-1; 10 bases are a match to TRBD2. V lost 7 bases and J lost 13; bases outside the gene matches: 13. The germline CDR1 and CDR2 sequences are SQVTM and ANQGSEA. This CDR3 has 13 residues. Here the CDR3 reads CSAKKREGCEQFL. CDR3 DNA: TGCAGCGCCAAGAAGCGGGAGGGATGTGAACAGTTCTTG.